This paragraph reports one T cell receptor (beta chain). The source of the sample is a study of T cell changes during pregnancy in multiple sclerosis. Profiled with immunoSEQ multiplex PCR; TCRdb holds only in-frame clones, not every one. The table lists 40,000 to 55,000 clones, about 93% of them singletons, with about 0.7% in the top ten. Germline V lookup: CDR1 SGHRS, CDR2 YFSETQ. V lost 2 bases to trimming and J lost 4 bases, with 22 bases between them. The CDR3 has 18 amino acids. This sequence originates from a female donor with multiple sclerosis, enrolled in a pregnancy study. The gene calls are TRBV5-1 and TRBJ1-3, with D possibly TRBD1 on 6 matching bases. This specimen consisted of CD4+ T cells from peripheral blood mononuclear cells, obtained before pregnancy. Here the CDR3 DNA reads TGCGCCAGCAGCTTCGCGACAGGAGACTCTTTAGGGGGAAACACCATATATTTT. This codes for CASSFATGDSLGGNTIYF.